The 27 T cell receptor beta chains presented below share a single source sample, sequenced in a study of a mutant IDH1 vaccine in newly diagnosed glioma. Antigens for these TCRs are unknown. Time point here: week 5, during vaccination. The study gave 300 ug of mutant IDH1 20-mer peptide per vaccine dose, with topical imiquimod. The assay was immunoSEQ multiplex PCR, and TCRdb's table has in-frame clones only and misses some. The table shows 75,000 to 80,000 clones, with 75% to 95% occurring only once. Sequencing was performed on PBMCs, taken from a glioma patient whose treatment included an IDH1 peptide vaccine. The receptors shown here come from a woman aged 45-60 years with glioma.

This chain uses TRBV6-1 with TRBJ2-1, with D maybe TRBD2 (5 bases). Germline CDR1 is MNHNS and CDR2 is SASEGT. The CDR3 totals 17 residues. V was trimmed by 2 bases and J by 9 bases, leaving 23 bases between them. CDR3 protein: CASSERRLGIGLGEQFF. CDR3 nucleotides: TGTGCCAGCAGTGAACGTAGACTCGGGATAGGATTAGGTGAGCAGTTCTTC.

The gene calls are TRBV5-1 and TRBJ2-5, with D maybe TRBD2 (6 bases). The last part of the DNA fits TRBJ2-7 better; the J call may be wrong. Per germline, CDR1 SGHRS and CDR2 YFSETQ. This CDR3 is 13 amino acids long. CDR3 nucleotides: TGCGCCAGCAGCTTCGGGGGCTCCTACGAGCAGTACTTC. Protein sequence: CASSFGGSYEQYF.

CDR3 loop: CASSHAGYLREQYF. In nucleotides, the CDR3 is TGTGCCAGCAGCCACGCAGGATACCTACGCGAGCAGTACTTC. The chain is built from TRBV14 and TRBJ2-7, with D hard to call. CDR1 is SGHDN, CDR2 FVKESK, per germline. V was cut by 3 bases and J by 6 bases, with 15 bases left in between. The CDR3 extends over 14 amino acids.

The chain is built from TRBV9 and TRBJ2-3; no clear D. This CDR3 region has 16 residues. The V gene's germline CDR1 is SGDLS and CDR2 YYNGEE. The ends were cut back, 0 bases at V and 0 bases at J, with 11 bases in the middle. CDR3 loop: CASSVEGSASTDTQYF. The CDR3 DNA follows: TGTGCCAGCAGCGTAGAAGGGTCAGCTAGCACAGATACGCAGTATTTT.

This chain links TRBV12-5 with TRBJ1-1; D remains unclear. Deletions cut 1 base from V and 0 bases from J, with 6 bases between. The CDR3 runs 14 residues. The germline gives CDR1 LGHNT, CDR2 FRNRAP. The CDR3 DNA is TGTGCTAGTGGTTTGGGGCAGATGAACACTGAAGCTTTCTTT. It specifies CASGLGQMNTEAFF.

The count of this clone is one. The chain employs TRBV6-1 and TRBJ2-1, with TRBD2 identical over 14 bases. V shed 10 bases, J shed 7 bases, and the junction held 9 bases outside the gene matches. The CDR3 sequence is 15 residues long. Germline V gene data show CDR1 as MNHNS and CDR2 as SASEGT. Written as DNA, the CDR3 is TGTGCCACCAGACTAGCGGGAGGGGGTAGGAATGAGCAGTTCTTC. It is translated as CATRLAGGGRNEQFF.

The chain combines TRBV7-3 with TRBJ2-1; TRBD2 matches at 10 bases. There are 16 residues in the CDR3. The V and J ends lost 1 base and 6 bases, in that order; junction bases with no gene match: 6. Germline V lookup: CDR1 SGHTA, CDR2 FQGTGA. CDR3 bases: TGTGCCAGCAGCTTAAATAGCGGGAGGTTGAGCAATGAGCAGTTCTTC. Protein: CASSLNSGRLSNEQFF.

The gene calls are TRBV19 and TRBJ2-7; possibly TRBD1 for D (5 bases). CDR1 and CDR2 from the germline V gene are LNHDA and SQIVND (reference sequence). The CDR3 is 14 residues long. V lost 2 bases to trimming and J lost 6 bases, with 14 bases between them. DNA of the CDR3: TGTGCCAGTAGTATACTGGCCCAGGGCCGCGAGCAGTACTTC. The encoded protein is CASSILAQGREQYF.

The V and J genes are TRBV9 and TRBJ2-1; a weak D match, TRBD1 (7 bases). The V end lost 4 bases, the J end lost 2 bases, and 10 bases lay between the germline ends. There are 14 residues in the CDR3. Germline CDR1 reads SGDLS; CDR2 reads YYNGEE. CDR3 residues: CASSSRGAYNEQFF. CDR3 nucleotide sequence: TGTGCCAGCAGCTCCAGGGGGGCCTACAATGAGCAGTTCTTC.

The chain links TRBV10-1 to TRBJ2-1, with TRBD1 matching over 9 bases. From germline, CDR1 is WNHNN and CDR2 SYGVQD (reference sequence). CDR3 length equals 14 residues. J was trimmed by 6 bases and V by 4 bases; bases with no gene match: 4. As DNA, the CDR3 is TGCGCCAGCAGTGGGACAGGGGACCCCAATGAGCAGTTCTTC. It is translated as CASSGTGDPNEQFF.

CDR3 sequence: CSVGINGLAVYEQYF. Here the CDR3 DNA reads TGCAGCGTGGGGATTAATGGACTAGCGGTCTACGAGCAGTACTTC. This chain uses TRBV29-1 with TRBJ2-5, with 10 bases lining up with TRBD2. The end of the DNA fits TRBJ2-7 better, so the J call may be wrong. The length of the CDR3 is 15 residues. Germline CDR1 reads SQVTM; CDR2 reads ANQGSEA.

The chain uses TRBV13 and TRBJ1-4; D is undetermined. The CDR3 loop spans 15 amino acids. Trimming cost V 0 bases and J 2 bases, with 7 bases left between them. Looked up from germline, CDR1 is PRHDT and CDR2 is FYEKMQ (reference sequence). The CDR3 spells CASSLGGRTNEKLFF. In DNA form, the CDR3 reads TGTGCCAGCAGCTTAGGGGGAAGGACTAATGAAAAACTGTTTTTT.

The chain employs TRBV9 and TRBJ2-2, with 8 positions matching TRBD2. V trimming: 4 bases; J trimming: 6 bases; junction bases outside the gene matches: 11. Per germline, CDR1 SGDLS and CDR2 YYNGEE. This CDR3 is built from 16 residues. The CDR3, as DNA: TGTGCCAGCAGCCCACCACTAGCGGAGGGGTCCGGGGAGCTGTTTTTT. This sequence encodes CASSPPLAEGSGELFF.

The V call is TRBV9, the J call TRBJ2-1, with 10 bases fitting TRBD2. V trimming: 3 bases; J trimming: 8 bases; junction bases outside the gene matches: 17. CDR1 and CDR2 from the germline V gene are SGDLS and YYNGEE. The CDR3 covers 18 residues. DNA for the CDR3: TGTGCCAGCAGCGGAGGGGGCGGGGCTAGCGGGAGAAGGCATGAGCAGTTCTTC. The encoded protein is CASSGGGGASGRRHEQFF.

The rearrangement links TRBV28 to TRBJ2-1; TRBD1 is a possible D gene (7 bases). This CDR3 contains 17 residues. Trimming cost V 2 bases and J 4 bases, with 18 bases left between them. The germline V gene has CDR1 MDHEN and CDR2 SYDVKM. Here the CDR3 DNA reads TGTGCCAGCAGTTTAATTCCGTTCAGGGGGGAGTACAATGAGCAGTTCTTC. This translates into CASSLIPFRGEYNEQFF.

V and J are TRBV6-5 and TRBJ1-2; D gene ambiguous. Germline assignment: CDR1 MNHEY and CDR2 SVGAGI. The CDR3 is made up of 15 amino acids. The V end lost 6 bases, the J end lost 8 bases, and 22 bases lay between the germline ends. CDR3 sequence (DNA): TGTGCCAGCAGCTATTTACCGATGTGGAACGAGGGCTACACCTTC. Translating it yields CASSYLPMWNEGYTF.

The CDR3, as DNA: TGTGCCAGCTCACCGGCATGGGGTGAAAAACTGTTTTTT. Translating it yields CASSPAWGEKLFF. This rearrangement joins TRBV18 to TRBJ1-4; the D is unclear. V was clipped by 3 bases and J by 7 bases, with 9 bases between them. The CDR3 loop spans 13 amino acids. The germline gives CDR1 KGHSH, CDR2 LQKENI.

The V and J genes are TRBV4-1 and TRBJ2-1, with 9 nucleotides matching TRBD2. Germline lookup yields CDR1 MGHRA and CDR2 YSYEKL. The CDR3 extends over 16 amino acids. V lost 2 bases, J lost 2 bases, and 4 bases stayed unmatched. CDR3 in amino acids: CASSQSSGRPYNEQFF. CDR3 nucleotide sequence: TGCGCCAGCAGCCAAAGTAGCGGGAGACCCTACAATGAGCAGTTCTTC.

V is TRBV27 and J is TRBJ2-3, with 11 bases fitting TRBD2. The germline V gene encodes CDR1 MNHEY and CDR2 SMNVEV (reference sequence). This CDR3 has 16 residues. Unmatched junction bases numbered 8, after V lost 3 bases and J lost 6 bases. The CDR3 DNA reads TGTGCCAGCAGTTTCGTAGCGGGAGGGCCCGGGGATACGCAGTATTTT. Translating it yields CASSFVAGGPGDTQYF.

The chain combines TRBV11-2 with TRBJ2-2; TRBD2 matches at 8 bases. The V gene end was trimmed by 2 bases and the J gene end by 1 base; junction bases not matched to a gene: 3. This CDR3 region has 16 residues. Germline lookup yields CDR1 SGHAT and CDR2 FQNNGV. The CDR3 DNA reads TGTGCCAGCAGCTTAATTGCGGGAGGGAACACCGGGGAGCTGTTTTTT. This gives the protein CASSLIAGGNTGELFF.

V and J are TRBV28 and TRBJ2-7; 10 positions match TRBD2. Germline CDR1 MDHEN, CDR2 SYDVKM. The CDR3 is 17 amino acids. J gave up 1 base and V 2 bases, and 8 bases lay outside the gene matches. Here the CDR3 DNA reads TGTGCCAGCAGTTTACGCCTAGCGGGAGTTTTATCCTACGAGCAGTACTTC. It encodes CASSLRLAGVLSYEQYF.

The rearrangement links TRBV28 to TRBJ2-7; D is undetermined. Germline-derived CDR1 and CDR2 are MDHEN and SYDVKM. The CDR3 has 11 amino acids. The ends were cut back, 6 bases at V and 8 bases at J, with 11 bases in the middle. CDR3 nucleotides: TGTGCCAGCAGAGAAGCGTGGAAGCAGTACTTC. The encoded protein is CASREAWKQYF.

The gene calls are TRBV4-1 and TRBJ2-1; 7 positions agree with TRBD2. This CDR3 is 15 amino acids long. Germline trimming cut 0 bases from V and 4 bases from J; bases unmatched to any gene: 3. Germline values: CDR1 MGHRA, CDR2 YSYEKL. The CDR3 DNA reads as TGCGCCAGCAGCCAAGAACTAGCGATATACAATGAGCAGTTCTTC. This translates into CASSQELAIYNEQFF.

This rearrangement joins TRBV6-6 to TRBJ2-5, with D maybe TRBD2 (5 bases). Germline assignment: CDR1 MNHNY and CDR2 SVGAGI (reference sequence). V lost 0 bases, J lost 5 bases, and 10 bases lay in between. The CDR3 runs to 14 residues. This CDR3 reads CASSYSRGGETQYF. CDR3 in DNA: TGTGCCAGCAGTTACTCACGGGGTGGGGAGACCCAGTACTTC.

This CDR3 is CASTFPAHRYEQYF. Written as DNA, the CDR3 is TGTGCCAGCACCTTTCCGGCGCACCGGTACGAGCAGTACTTC. This rearrangement joins TRBV21-1 to TRBJ2-5. The J call is doubtful: the DNA matches TRBJ2-7 better. TRBV21-1 is annotated as a pseudogene. The CDR3 length is 14 residues.

The CDR3 DNA sequence: TGTGCCATCAGTGATGACTTCTATGGCTACACCTTC. Protein product: CAISDDFYGYTF. The V gene is TRBV10-3, the J gene TRBJ1-2; D not resolved. The CDR3 consists of 12 residues. Germline assignment: CDR1 ENHRY and CDR2 SYGVKD. Trimming removed 3 bases at V and 4 bases at J, with 6 bases between.

This clone was picked up one time. This chain uses TRBV30 with TRBJ2-2; 9 bases line up with TRBD2. Germline lookup yields CDR1 GTSNPN and CDR2 SVGIG (reference sequence). With V trimmed by 4 bases and J by 3 bases, 3 bases remained unmatched. CDR3 size: 14 residues. The CDR3 coding sequence is TGTGCCTGGACTAGCGGGATTGACACCGGGGAGCTGTTTTTT. Residues: CAWTSGIDTGELFF.